This T cell receptor (beta chain) came from a study of PD-L1 blockade in urothelial cancer. Study-level background: Blood drawn 3 weeks (second dose) and 6 weeks after treatment start was analyzed. Findings and caveats of the study: Tumor-associated clones in blood expanded more at 3 weeks in durable-benefit patients.

Profiling relied on immunoSEQ multiplex PCR, and the TCRdb table lists in-frame clones only, not all of them. The sample lists some 45,000 clones, 75% to 85% occurring once. Time point meaning: pretreatment peripheral blood. It was locally advanced or metastatic urothelial carcinoma that patients had. About this clone: Its target is unknown.

V was clipped by 1 base and J by 0 bases, with 16 bases between them. The CDR3 is 17 residues long. The germline gives CDR1 MNHNS, CDR2 SASEGT. The rearrangement links TRBV6-1 to TRBJ2-7; D unclear. The receptor comes from a man aged 55-75 years with urothelial cancer. The source material was PBMCs, sampled around atezolizumab (anti-PD-L1) treatment. CDR3 nucleotide sequence: TGTGCCAGCAGTGAAGGTTTGTCACATCTAGGCTCCTACGAGCAGTACTTC. This encodes CASSEGLSHLGSYEQYF.